Listed here is a single TCR beta chain. Germline V gene data show CDR1 as SGHRS and CDR2 as YFSETQ. This CDR3 has 15 amino acids. J gave up 8 bases and V 4 bases, and 9 bases lay outside the gene matches. These data originate in a study of shared clonotypes between healthy human individuals. Assay used: immunoSEQ multiplex PCR; TCRdb lists only in-frame clones, some missing. The sample consists of over a million clones, about 80% of them appearing once. Sequenced material: memory CD4+ T cells from PBMCs. Regarding subset: CD45RA-negative fraction. The sequence came from a man aged 18 to 35 in good health. Some clones in this sample may be carry-over from other donors' samples. This chain connects TRBV5-1 to TRBJ2-1, with TRBD2 matching over 10 bases. The CDR3 spells CASSPSGRASDEQFF. The CDR3 DNA follows: TGCGCCAGCAGCCCGAGCGGGAGGGCCAGCGATGAGCAGTTCTTC.